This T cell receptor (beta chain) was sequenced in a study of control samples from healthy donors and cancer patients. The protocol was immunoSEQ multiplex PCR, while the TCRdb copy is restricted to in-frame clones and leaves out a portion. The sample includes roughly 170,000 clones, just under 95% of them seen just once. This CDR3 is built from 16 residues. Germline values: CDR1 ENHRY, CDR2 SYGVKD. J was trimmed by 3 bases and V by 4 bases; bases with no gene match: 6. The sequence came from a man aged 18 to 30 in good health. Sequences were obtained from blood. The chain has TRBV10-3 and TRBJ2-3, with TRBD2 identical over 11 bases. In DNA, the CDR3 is TGTGCCATCAGTGGCTCTAGCGGGGGGCCGACAGATACGCAGTATTTT. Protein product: CAISGSSGGPTDTQYF.